This record covers a single TCR beta chain. Its antigen is unidentified. PCR primers comprised 60 Vbeta and 13 Jbeta primers. The data were produced by immunoSEQ multiplex PCR, yet TCRdb's version contains in-frame clones alone and is incomplete. The data contain about 140,000 clones, 76% of them seen just once; the ten biggest clones take up over 1.5%. This record belongs to a study of cytomegalovirus exposure and HLA in healthy donors. Study results and limitations: As immune exposure information, only CMV serostatus was available. Productive rates of about 90% or about 30% were seen for most TCR beta V segments in an earlier analysis. In a later analysis, most CMV-associated TCR beta chains appeared HLA-restricted.

This cohort consisted of healthy bone marrow donors. The CDR3 has 15 amino acids. Per germline, CDR1 SGHDN and CDR2 FVKESK. The V gene end was trimmed by 1 base and the J gene end by 4 bases; junction bases not matched to a gene: 3. The sample was PBMCs. The chain is built from TRBV14 and TRBJ2-1, with TRBD2 identical over 8 bases. The TCR comes from a man aged 40-49 years in good health and CMV-seronegative. CDR3 sequence (DNA): TGTGCCAGCAGCCAAGTGTTAGCGGGGTACAATGAGCAGTTCTTC. It codes for CASSQVLAGYNEQFF.